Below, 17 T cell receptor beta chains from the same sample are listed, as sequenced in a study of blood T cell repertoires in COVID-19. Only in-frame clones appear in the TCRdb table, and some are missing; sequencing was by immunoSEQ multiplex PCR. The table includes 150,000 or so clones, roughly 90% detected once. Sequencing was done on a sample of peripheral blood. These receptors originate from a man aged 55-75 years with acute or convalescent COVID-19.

In nucleotides, the CDR3 is TGTGCCAGCTGGGGGGGCGCGGGCAATCAGCCCCAGCATTTT. Residues: CASWGGAGNQPQHF. The chain carries TRBV6-5 and TRBJ1-5; perhaps TRBD1 as D (6 bases). The CDR3 has 14 amino acids. The ends were cut back, 8 bases at V and 2 bases at J, with 13 bases in the middle. The germline CDR1 and CDR2 sequences are MNHEY and SVGAGI.

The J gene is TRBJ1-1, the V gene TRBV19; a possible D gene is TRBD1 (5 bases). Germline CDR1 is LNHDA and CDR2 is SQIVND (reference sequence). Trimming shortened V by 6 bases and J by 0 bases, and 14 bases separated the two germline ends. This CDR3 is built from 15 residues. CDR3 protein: CASSQQGRMNTEAFF. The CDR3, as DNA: TGTGCCAGTAGCCAGCAGGGAAGAATGAACACTGAAGCTTTCTTT.

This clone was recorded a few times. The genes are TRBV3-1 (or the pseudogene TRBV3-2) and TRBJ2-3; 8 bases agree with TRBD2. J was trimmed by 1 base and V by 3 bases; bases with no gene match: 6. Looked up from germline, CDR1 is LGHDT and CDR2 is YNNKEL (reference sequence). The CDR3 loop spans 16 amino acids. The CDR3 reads CASSHWAGGRTDTQYF. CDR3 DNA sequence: TGTGCCAGCAGCCATTGGGCGGGAGGCCGCACAGATACGCAGTATTTT.

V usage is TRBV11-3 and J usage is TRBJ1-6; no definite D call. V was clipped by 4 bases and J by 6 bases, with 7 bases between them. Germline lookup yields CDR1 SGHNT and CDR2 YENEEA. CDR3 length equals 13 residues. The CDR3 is CASSSGSNSPLHF. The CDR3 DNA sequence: TGTGCCAGCAGCTCTGGCAGTAATTCACCCCTCCACTTT. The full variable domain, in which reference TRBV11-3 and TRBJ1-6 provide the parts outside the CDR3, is EAGVVQSPRYKIIEKKQPVAFWCNPISGHNTLYWYLQNLGQGPELLIRYENEEAVDDSQLPKDRFSAERLKGVDSTLKIQPAELGDSAVYLCASSSGSNSPLHFGNGTRLTVT.

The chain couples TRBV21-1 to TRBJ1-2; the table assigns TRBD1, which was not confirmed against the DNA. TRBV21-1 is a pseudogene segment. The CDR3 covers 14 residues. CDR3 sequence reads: CARKGGQGASGYTF. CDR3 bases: TGTGCCAGAAAAGGAGGACAGGGGGCAAGTGGCTACACCTTC.

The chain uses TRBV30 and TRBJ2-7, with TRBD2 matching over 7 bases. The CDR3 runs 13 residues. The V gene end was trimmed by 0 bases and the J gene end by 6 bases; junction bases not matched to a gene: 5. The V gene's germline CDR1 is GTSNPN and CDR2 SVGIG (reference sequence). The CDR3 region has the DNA TGTGCCTGGAGTGTACGATCGGGAGGCGAGCAGTACTTC. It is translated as CAWSVRSGGEQYF.

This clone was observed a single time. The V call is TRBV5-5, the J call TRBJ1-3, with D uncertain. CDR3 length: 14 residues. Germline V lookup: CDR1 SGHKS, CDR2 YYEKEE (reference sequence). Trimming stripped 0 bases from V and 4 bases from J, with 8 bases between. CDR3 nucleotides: TGTGCCAGCAGCTTGGTCGGAGGGGGAAACACCATATATTTT. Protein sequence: CASSLVGGGNTIYF.

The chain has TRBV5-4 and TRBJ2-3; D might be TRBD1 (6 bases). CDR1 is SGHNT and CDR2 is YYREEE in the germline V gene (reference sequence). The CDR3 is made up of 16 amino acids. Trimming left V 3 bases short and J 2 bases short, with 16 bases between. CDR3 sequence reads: CASSSSQGLDTDTQYF. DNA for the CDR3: TGTGCCAGCAGCTCTTCTCAGGGGCTGGACACAGATACGCAGTATTTT.

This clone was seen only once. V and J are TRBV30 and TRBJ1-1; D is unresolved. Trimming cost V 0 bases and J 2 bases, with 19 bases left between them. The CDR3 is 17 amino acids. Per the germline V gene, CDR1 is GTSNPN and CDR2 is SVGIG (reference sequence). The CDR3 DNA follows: TGTGCCTGGAGTGTACACCGTTCTGCGGGCGTTAACACTGAAGCTTTCTTT. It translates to CAWSVHRSAGVNTEAFF.

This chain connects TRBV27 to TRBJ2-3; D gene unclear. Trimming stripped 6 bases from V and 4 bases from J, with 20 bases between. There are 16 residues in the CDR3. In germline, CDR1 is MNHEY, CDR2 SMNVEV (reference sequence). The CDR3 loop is CASSKWRLLDPDTQYF. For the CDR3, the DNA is TGTGCCAGCAGCAAATGGAGACTCCTCGACCCAGATACGCAGTATTTT.

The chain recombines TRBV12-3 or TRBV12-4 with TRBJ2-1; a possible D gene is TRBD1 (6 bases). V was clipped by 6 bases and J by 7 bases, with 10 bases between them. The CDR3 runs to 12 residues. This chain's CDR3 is CASSDTGNEQFF. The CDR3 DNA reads TGTGCCAGCAGCGATACAGGGAATGAGCAGTTCTTC.

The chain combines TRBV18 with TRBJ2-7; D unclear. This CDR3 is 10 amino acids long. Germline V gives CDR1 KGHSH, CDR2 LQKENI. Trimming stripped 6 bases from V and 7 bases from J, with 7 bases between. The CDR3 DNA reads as TGTGCCAGCTCCGACACAGAGCAGTACTTC. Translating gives CASSDTEQYF.

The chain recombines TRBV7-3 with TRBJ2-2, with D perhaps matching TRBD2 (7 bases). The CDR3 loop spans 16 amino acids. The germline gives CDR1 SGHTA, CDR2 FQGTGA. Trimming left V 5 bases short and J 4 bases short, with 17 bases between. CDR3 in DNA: TGTGCCAGCAGCCGCCTAGGGGGGGGATCCACCGGGGAGCTGTTTTTT. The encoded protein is CASSRLGGGSTGELFF.

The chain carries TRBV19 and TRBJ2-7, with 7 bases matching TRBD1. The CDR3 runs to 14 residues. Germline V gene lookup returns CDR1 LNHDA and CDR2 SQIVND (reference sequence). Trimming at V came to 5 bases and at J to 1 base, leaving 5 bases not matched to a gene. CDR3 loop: CASSPRDSSYEQYV. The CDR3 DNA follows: TGTGCCAGTAGTCCTCGGGACAGTTCCTACGAGCAGTACGTC.

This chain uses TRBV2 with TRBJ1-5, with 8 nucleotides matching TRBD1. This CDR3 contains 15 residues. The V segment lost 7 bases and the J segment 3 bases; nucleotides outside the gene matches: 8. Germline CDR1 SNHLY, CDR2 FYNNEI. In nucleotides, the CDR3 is TGTGCCAGCAATCCCCGGACAGGGAACAATCAGCCCCAGCATTTT. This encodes CASNPRTGNNQPQHF.

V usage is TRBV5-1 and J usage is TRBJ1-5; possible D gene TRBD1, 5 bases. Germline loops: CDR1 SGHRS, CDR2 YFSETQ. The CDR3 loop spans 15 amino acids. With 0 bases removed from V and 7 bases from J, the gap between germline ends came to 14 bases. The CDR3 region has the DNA TGCGCCAGCAGCTTGGACCAGGGATTTGGGCAGCCCCAGCATTTT. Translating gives CASSLDQGFGQPQHF.

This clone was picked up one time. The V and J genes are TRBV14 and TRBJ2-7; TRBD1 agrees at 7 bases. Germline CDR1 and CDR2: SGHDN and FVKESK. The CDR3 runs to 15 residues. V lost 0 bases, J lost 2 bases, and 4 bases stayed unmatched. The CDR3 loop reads CASSQEDRITYEQYF. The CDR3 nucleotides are TGTGCCAGCAGCCAAGAGGACAGGATTACCTACGAGCAGTACTTC.